Sequencing of this T cell receptor beta chain was carried out in a study of CD8+CD57+ T cells in acquired aplastic anemia. The wider study: An average of roughly 3 ug of DNA was obtained from sorted CD4+ and CD8+ cells.

An expansion of CD8+CD57+ cells by flow cytometry had been shown in patients chosen for sequencing. The V end was cut by 3 bases, the J end by 8 bases, with 11 bases between. Germline V lookup: CDR1 SGHAT, CDR2 FQNNGV. This CDR3 region has 12 residues. Using genomic DNA as the template, TCR beta VDJ and CDR3 profiling was carried out. TCRdb re-called the reads with MiXCR, one entry per CDR3 protein. Among over 150,000 distinct CDR3 sequences, nearly 65% were seen once, and the ten largest hold approximately 46%. J is TRBJ2-7 and V is TRBV11-2; D gene uncertain. Source material: sorted CD4+, CD8+, or CD8+CD57+ T cells (not recorded which) from PBMCs. The clonotype originates from a human donor with aplastic anemia. The DNA for the CDR3 is TGTGCCAGCAGCTTTACACCTGAAAAGCAGTACTTC. Its translation is CASSFTPEKQYF.